This T cell receptor beta chain appears in the sequencing data of a study of T cells after yellow fever vaccination. This clonotype was seen more than once but under ten times. Its matching antigen is unknown. Findings and limits, study-wide: Weaker overall was a secondary response that nonetheless peaked faster, on day 5 versus 15. The CD4 compartment and the CD8 compartment contained a small share of clonotypes in common. Contamination of FACS-sorted repertoires by abundant clonotypes from the bulk population could occur. Re-detected after boosting: most primary clones, 96% of CD4 and roughly 88% of CD8.

Trimming cost V 1 base and J 7 bases, with 8 bases left between them. The V gene's germline CDR1 is LGHDT and CDR2 YNNKEL (reference sequence). This CDR3 has 13 amino acids. TCRdb itself ran the 5' RACE reads through MiXCR, one entry per CDR3 protein. The sample includes some 320,000 distinct CDR3 sequences, around 10% of them seen just once. This TCR was recovered from a man aged 18-30 years who received the YFV17D yellow fever vaccine. This chain joins TRBV3-1 and TRBJ1-5, with D possibly TRBD1 on 6 matching bases. Sequenced here: CD4+ T cells sorted from PBMCs, sampled 45 days after the yellow fever booster vaccination. Here the CDR3 DNA reads TGTGCCAGCAGCCAAGCCCAGGGGCAGCCCCAGCATTTT. Translated, it gives CASSQAQGQPQHF.